This T cell receptor beta chain was documented in a study of shared clonotypes between healthy human individuals. This CDR3 comprises 17 residues. The germline CDR1 and CDR2 sequences are SGHTA and FQGNSA. Losses at the gene ends were 1 base for V and 5 bases for J; bases not matched to a gene: 11. Assay: immunoSEQ multiplex PCR; the TCRdb copy retains only in-frame clones and omits some. The table shows around 720,000 clones, with around 73% occurring only once. The source material was memory CD4+ T cells sorted from blood. Subset in this sample: CD45RA-negative fraction. The chain couples TRBV7-2 to TRBJ2-5; 9 nucleotides match TRBD2. The TCR sequence derives from a woman in her 30s in good health. The CDR3 region is CASSLEGSGSGWETQYF. The CDR3 DNA follows: TGTGCCAGCAGCTTAGAGGGTAGCGGGAGTGGGTGGGAGACCCAGTACTTC.